One and the same sample provided the 8 T cell receptor beta chains below, sequenced in a study of neurological immune-mediated disorders. Each CDR3 protein gets one entry after TCRdb re-called the 5' RACE reads with MiXCR. Found here are roughly 80,000 distinct CDR3 sequences, roughly 18% of them singletons; the top ten hold 15%. Input material: PBMCs. The source is a woman aged 40-49 years in good health.

This clonotype was observed at least ten times. The V gene is TRBV6-2 or TRBV6-3, the J gene TRBJ1-1; D is unresolved. From germline, CDR1 is MNHEY and CDR2 SVGEGT. This CDR3 has 12 amino acids. Trimming took 6 bases from V and 0 from J, leaving 5 bases between them. The CDR3 here is CASRLLNTEAFF. In DNA, the CDR3 is TGTGCCAGCAGACTTCTGAACACTGAAGCTTTCTTT.

The chain joins TRBV10-3 to TRBJ1-3; no clear D gene. The V gene's germline CDR1 is ENHRY and CDR2 SYGVKD. The CDR3 spans 13 residues. Trimming took 11 bases from V and 0 from J, leaving 11 bases between them. CDR3 loop: CASEMGSGNTIYF. The CDR3 DNA reads as TGTGCCTCTGAGATGGGCTCTGGAAACACCATATATTTT.

At least ten counts were recorded for this clonotype. CDR3 DNA: TGCGCCAGCGCGGGGGGGCTGATGAATGAGCAGTTCTTC. As protein: CASAGGLMNEQFF. The gene calls are TRBV5-1 and TRBJ2-1, with 9 bases that match TRBD2. With V trimmed by 7 bases and J by 7 bases, 6 bases remained unmatched. In germline, CDR1 is SGHRS, CDR2 YFSETQ. The CDR3 contains 13 residues. The whole variable domain, remainder taken from reference TRBV5-1 and TRBJ2-1, is KAGVTQTPRYLIKTRGQQVTLSCSPISGHRSVSWYQQTPGQGLQFLFEYFSETQRNKGNFPGRFSGRQFSNSRSEMNVSTLELGDSALYLCASAGGLMNEQFFGPGTRLTVL.

This clonotype was seen ten or more times. The chain uses TRBV28 and TRBJ1-6; the match to TRBD1 covers 11 bases. The V segment lost 3 bases and the J segment 7 bases; nucleotides outside the gene matches: 5. Germline V gene data show CDR1 as MDHEN and CDR2 as SYDVKM. CDR3 size: 16 residues. The CDR3: CASSFRTGGTNSPLHF. CDR3 in DNA: TGTGCCAGCAGTTTCCGGACAGGGGGCACGAATTCACCCCTCCACTTT.

In this sample, this clonotype turned up many times. The J gene is TRBJ1-2, the V gene TRBV6-5; D remains ambiguous. The germline V gene encodes CDR1 MNHEY and CDR2 SVGAGI. The V end was cut by 4 bases, the J end by 0 bases, with 12 bases between. The CDR3 is 15 residues long. The DNA for the CDR3 is TGTGCCAGCAGTTTCACGTTGGGAGCTAACTATGGCTACACCTTC. Its translation: CASSFTLGANYGYTF.

In this sample, this clonotype turned up many times. The chain has TRBV5-1 and TRBJ1-1; D is ambiguous. The CDR3 covers 11 residues. Trimming removed 6 bases at V and 7 bases at J, with 10 bases between. Germline V gene lookup returns CDR1 SGHRS and CDR2 YFSETQ. The CDR3 protein is CASTHGVEAFF. CDR3 DNA sequence: TGCGCCAGCACCCACGGGGTTGAAGCTTTCTTT.

A single count supports this clonotype. The chain links TRBV20-1 to TRBJ2-2; D is undetermined. V was pared by 1 base and J by 0 bases, with 9 bases between. There are 15 residues in the CDR3. CDR1 is DFQATT, CDR2 SNEGSKA, per germline (reference sequence). The DNA of the CDR3 is TGCAGTGCTAGAGCTAGGGCTCCGAACACCGGGGAGCTGTTTTTT. The encoded protein is CSARARAPNTGELFF.

This clonotype has ten or more counts. This sequence joins TRBV7-2 and TRBJ1-1; 9 nucleotides agree with TRBD1. With V trimmed by 5 bases and J by 2 bases, 6 bases remained unmatched. Per germline, CDR1 SGHTA and CDR2 FQGNSA. This CDR3 contains 15 residues. The CDR3 loop reads CASSPQTGGNTEAFF. CDR3 coding DNA: TGTGCCAGCAGCCCACAGACAGGGGGTAACACTGAAGCTTTCTTT.